This T cell receptor beta chain was obtained from a study of graft-versus-host responses after intestinal transplantation. Study-wide context: Anti-thymocyte globulin served as induction for all recipients, who then took tacrolimus and steroids for approximately 3 years.

Study conclusions and caveats: Allograft clonal ratios (graft-versus-host to host-versus-graft) were high in patients who had graft-donor T cell macrochimerism. The highest levels of circulating GvH clones went along with early declines in HvG clones after transplant. The marrow of recipients harbored GvH clones, and ileum or blood showed some of them first.

As to this clone: Its matching antigen is unknown. The same CDR3 is also encoded by other DNA sequences in this sample.

Some clones are missing from TCRdb's copy, which holds only in-frame ones; the method was immunoSEQ multiplex PCR. Of some 90,000 clones in the sample, approximately 95% were seen once. V dropped 2 bases and J dropped 2; count of bases not matched to a gene: 0. In germline, CDR1 is MNHEY, CDR2 SMNVEV (reference sequence). This CDR3 comprises 13 residues. The chain has TRBV27 and TRBJ2-7; 7 nucleotides line up with TRBD2. The source of this sequence is a human donor who received an intestinal transplant. The sequencing here drew on unstimulated CD8+ T cells sorted from spleen or lymph node cells, taken before intestinal transplant. CDR3 bases: TGTGCCAGCAGTTTAGGACTAGCCTACGAGCAGTACTTC. Translation: CASSLGLAYEQYF.